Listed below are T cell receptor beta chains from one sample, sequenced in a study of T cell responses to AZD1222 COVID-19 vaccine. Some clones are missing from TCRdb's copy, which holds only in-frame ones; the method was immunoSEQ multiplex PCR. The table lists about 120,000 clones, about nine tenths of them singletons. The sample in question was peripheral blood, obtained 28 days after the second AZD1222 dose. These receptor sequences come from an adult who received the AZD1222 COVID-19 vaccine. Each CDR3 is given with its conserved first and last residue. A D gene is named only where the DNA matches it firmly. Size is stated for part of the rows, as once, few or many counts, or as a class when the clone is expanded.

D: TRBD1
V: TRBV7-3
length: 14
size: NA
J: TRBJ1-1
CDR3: CASSETGAHTEAFF
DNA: TGTGCCAGCAGCGAGACAGGGGCGCACACTGAAGCTTTCTTT

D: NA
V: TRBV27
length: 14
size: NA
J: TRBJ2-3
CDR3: CASSLSIGTDTQYF
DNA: TGTGCCAGCAGTTTATCTATAGGTACAGATACGCAGTATTTT

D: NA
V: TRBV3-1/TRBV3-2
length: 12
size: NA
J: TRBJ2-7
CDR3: CASSRLMGEQYF
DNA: TGTGCCAGCAGCCGACTAATGGGCGAGCAGTACTTC

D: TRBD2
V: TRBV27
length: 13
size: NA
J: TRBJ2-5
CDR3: CASSLLGGWVQYF
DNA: TGTGCCAGCAGTTTATTGGGAGGGTGGGTCCAGTACTTC

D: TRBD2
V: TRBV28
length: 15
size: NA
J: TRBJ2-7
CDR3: CASSRPRLAAYEQYF
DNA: TGTGCCAGCAGTCGCCCGAGGCTAGCGGCCTACGAGCAGTACTTC

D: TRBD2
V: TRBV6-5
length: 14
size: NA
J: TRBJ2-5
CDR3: CASLATSGRGTQYF
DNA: TGTGCCAGCCTCGCAACTAGCGGGAGAGGGACCCAGTACTTC

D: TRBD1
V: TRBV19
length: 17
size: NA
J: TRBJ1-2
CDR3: CASSINGVGQGGYGYTF
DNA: TGTGCCAGTAGTATAAACGGGGTCGGACAGGGCGGTTATGGCTACACCTTC

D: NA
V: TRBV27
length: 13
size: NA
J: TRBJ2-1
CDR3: CASSLGFYNEQFF
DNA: TGTGCCAGCAGTCTGGGGTTCTACAATGAGCAGTTCTTC

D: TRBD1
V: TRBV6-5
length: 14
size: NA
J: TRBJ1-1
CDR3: CASSYSQGAFEAFF
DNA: TGTGCCAGCAGTTACTCACAGGGGGCGTTTGAAGCTTTCTTT

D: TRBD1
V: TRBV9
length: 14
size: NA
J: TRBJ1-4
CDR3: CASSVAQGGEKLFF
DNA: TGTGCCAGCAGCGTAGCACAGGGGGGGGAAAAACTGTTTTTT

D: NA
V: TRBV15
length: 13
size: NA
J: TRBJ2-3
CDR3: CATSRGETDTQYF
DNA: TGTGCCACCAGCAGAGGAGAAACAGATACGCAGTATTTT

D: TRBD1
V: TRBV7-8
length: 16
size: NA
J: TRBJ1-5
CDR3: CASSASYGQGDQPQHF
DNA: TGTGCCAGCAGCGCAAGCTACGGACAGGGTGATCAGCCCCAGCATTTT

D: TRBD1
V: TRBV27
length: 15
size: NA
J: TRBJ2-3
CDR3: CASRSDRGHTDTQYF
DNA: TGTGCCAGCAGGTCCGACAGGGGGCATACAGATACGCAGTATTTT

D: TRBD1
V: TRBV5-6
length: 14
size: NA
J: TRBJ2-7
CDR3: CASSLWDSAYEQYF
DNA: TGTGCCAGCAGCTTGTGGGACAGTGCCTACGAGCAGTACTTC

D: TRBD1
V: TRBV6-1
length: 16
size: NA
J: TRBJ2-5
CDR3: CASSGRDRARGETQYF
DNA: TGTGCCAGCAGTGGGCGGGACAGGGCGAGGGGAGAGACCCAGTACTTC

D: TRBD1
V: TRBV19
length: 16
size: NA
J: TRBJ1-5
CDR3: CASSTLGTGGNQPQHF
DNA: TGTGCCAGTAGTACCCTAGGGACAGGGGGCAATCAGCCCCAGCATTTT

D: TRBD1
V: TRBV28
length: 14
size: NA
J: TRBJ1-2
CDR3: CASSLGQGAGGYTF
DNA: TGTGCCAGCAGTTTGGGACAGGGGGCCGGTGGCTACACCTTC

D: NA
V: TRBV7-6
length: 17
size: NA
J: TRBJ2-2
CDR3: CASSPWAGSGNTGELFF
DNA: TGTGCCAGCAGTCCTTGGGCCGGGAGCGGGAACACCGGGGAGCTGTTTTTT

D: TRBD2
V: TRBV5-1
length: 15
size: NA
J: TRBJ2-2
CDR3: CASQGIAGSSGELFF
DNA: TGCGCCTCCCAGGGGATAGCGGGATCTTCCGGGGAGCTGTTTTTT

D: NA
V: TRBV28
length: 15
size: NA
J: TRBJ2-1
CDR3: CASSLLGVYNNEQFF
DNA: TGTGCCAGCAGCCTGCTCGGGGTGTATAACAATGAGCAGTTCTTC

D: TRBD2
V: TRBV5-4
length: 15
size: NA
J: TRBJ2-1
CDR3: CASRPSGRVHNEQFF
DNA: TGTGCCAGCAGACCTAGCGGGAGGGTCCACAATGAGCAGTTCTTC

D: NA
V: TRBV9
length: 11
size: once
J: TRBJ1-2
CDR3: CASSVGWGYTF
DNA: TGTGCCAGCAGCGTCGGGTGGGGCTACACCTTC

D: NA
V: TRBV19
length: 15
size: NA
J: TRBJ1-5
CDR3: CASSISDYSNQPQHF
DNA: TGTGCCAGTAGTATTTCGGACTATAGCAATCAGCCCCAGCATTTT

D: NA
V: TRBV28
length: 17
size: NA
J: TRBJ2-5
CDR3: CASSSDWARTFQETQYF
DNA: TGTGCCAGCAGTTCCGACTGGGCACGGACATTTCAAGAGACCCAGTACTTC

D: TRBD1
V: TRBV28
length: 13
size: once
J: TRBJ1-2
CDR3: CASSQGQNYGYTF
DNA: TGTGCCAGCAGCCAGGGACAGAACTATGGCTACACCTTC

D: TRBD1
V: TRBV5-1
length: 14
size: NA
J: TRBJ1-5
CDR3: CASSLQGGSQPQHF
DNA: TGCGCCAGCAGCTTACAGGGGGGTAGTCAGCCCCAGCATTTT

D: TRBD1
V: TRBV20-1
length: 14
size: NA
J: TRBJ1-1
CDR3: CSASGDRGRGRAFF
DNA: TGCAGTGCTAGTGGGGACAGGGGCAGGGGGAGGGCTTTCTTT

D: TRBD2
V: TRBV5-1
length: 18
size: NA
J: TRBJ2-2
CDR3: CASSLAGHSGANTGELFF
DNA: TGCGCCAGCAGCTTGGCGGGCCATAGCGGGGCGAACACCGGGGAGCTGTTTTTT

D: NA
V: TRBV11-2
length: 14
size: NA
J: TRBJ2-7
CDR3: CASSSSTGSYEQYF
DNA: TGTGCCAGCAGCTCCTCCACGGGAAGCTACGAGCAGTACTTC

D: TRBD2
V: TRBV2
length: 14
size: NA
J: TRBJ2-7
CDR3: CASSVGREGYEQYF
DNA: TGTGCCAGCAGTGTGGGGCGGGAGGGTTACGAGCAGTACTTC

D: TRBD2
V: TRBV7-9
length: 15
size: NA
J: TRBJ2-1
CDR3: CASSSPGLDINEQFF
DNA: TGTGCCAGCAGCTCACCGGGACTAGATATCAATGAGCAGTTCTTC

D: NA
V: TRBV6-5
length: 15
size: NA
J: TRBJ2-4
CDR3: CASKEGTVAKNIQYF
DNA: TGTGCCAGCAAGGAAGGGACGGTAGCCAAAAACATTCAGTACTTC

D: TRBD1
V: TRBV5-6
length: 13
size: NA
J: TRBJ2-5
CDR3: CASSSTGAETQYF
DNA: TGTGCCAGCAGCTCGACAGGGGCGGAGACCCAGTACTTC

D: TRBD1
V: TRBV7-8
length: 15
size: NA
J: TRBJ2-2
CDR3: CASSFTGGRTGELFF
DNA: TGTGCCAGCAGCTTCACAGGGGGGAGGACCGGGGAGCTGTTTTTT

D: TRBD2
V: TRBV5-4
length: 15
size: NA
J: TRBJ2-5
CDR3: CASSSAGGVRETQYF
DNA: TGTGCCAGCAGCTCTGCGGGGGGGGTACGGGAGACCCAGTACTTC

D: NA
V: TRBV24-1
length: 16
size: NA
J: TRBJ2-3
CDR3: CATRSGDLGHRDTQYF
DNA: TGTGCCACCAGATCGGGCGACCTTGGACATAGAGATACGCAGTATTTT

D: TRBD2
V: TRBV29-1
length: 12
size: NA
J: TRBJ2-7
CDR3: CSVAGGTYEQYF
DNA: TGCAGCGTTGCGGGGGGGACCTACGAGCAGTACTTC

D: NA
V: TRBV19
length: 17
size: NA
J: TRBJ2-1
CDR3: CASSIFDRGSSYNEQFF
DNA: TGTGCCAGTAGTATATTCGACCGAGGGAGCTCCTACAATGAGCAGTTCTTC

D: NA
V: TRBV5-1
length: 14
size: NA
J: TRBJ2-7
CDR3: CASSLAVSGYEQYF
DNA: TGCGCCAGCAGCTTGGCCGTTTCAGGTTACGAGCAGTACTTC

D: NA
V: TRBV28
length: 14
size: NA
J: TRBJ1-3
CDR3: CASSLRGSGNTIYF
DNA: TGTGCCAGCAGTTTGAGGGGCTCTGGAAACACCATATATTTT

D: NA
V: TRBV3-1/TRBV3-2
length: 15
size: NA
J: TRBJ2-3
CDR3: CASSQVWGGRDTQYF
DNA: TGTGCCAGCAGCCAGGTCTGGGGGGGGCGTGATACGCAGTATTTT

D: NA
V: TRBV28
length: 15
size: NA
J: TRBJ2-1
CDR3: CASSLYPPGRTVQFF
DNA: TGTGCCAGCAGTTTATACCCCCCCGGACGGACAGTGCAGTTCTTC

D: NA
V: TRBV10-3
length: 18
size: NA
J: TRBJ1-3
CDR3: CAISEWGRGIPSGNTIYF
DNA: TGTGCCATCAGTGAGTGGGGCAGGGGAATACCTTCTGGAAACACCATATATTTT

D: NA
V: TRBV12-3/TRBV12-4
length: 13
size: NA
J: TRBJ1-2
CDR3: CASSLVHTAGYTF
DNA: TGTGCCAGCAGTTTAGTACACACGGCCGGCTACACCTTC

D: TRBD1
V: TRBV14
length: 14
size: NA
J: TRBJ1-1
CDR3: CASSQRTGLTEAFF
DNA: TGTGCCAGCAGCCAGCGGACAGGGCTCACTGAAGCTTTCTTT

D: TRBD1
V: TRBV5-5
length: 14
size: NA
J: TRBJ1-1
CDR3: CASSLVTGDAEAFF
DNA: TGTGCCAGCAGCTTGGTGACAGGGGACGCTGAAGCTTTCTTT

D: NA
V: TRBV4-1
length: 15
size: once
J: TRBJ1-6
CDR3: CASSLEHPSYSPLHF
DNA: TGCGCCAGCAGCCTAGAACATCCCAGCTATTCACCCCTCCACTTT

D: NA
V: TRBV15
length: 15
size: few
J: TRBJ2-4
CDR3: CATSRYSVAKNIQYF
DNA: TGTGCCACCAGCAGATACAGCGTAGCCAAAAACATTCAGTACTTC

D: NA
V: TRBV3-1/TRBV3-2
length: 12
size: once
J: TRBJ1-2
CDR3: CASTGTGYGYTF
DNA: TGTGCCAGCACAGGCACAGGGTATGGCTACACCTTC